Below, 13 T cell receptor beta chains from the same sample are listed, as sequenced in a study of regulatory T cells in long-lasting Graves disease (dated by TCRdb to the early 2020s). The sample's time point label, decoded: newly diagnosed GD, antithyroid drugs for less than 3 months. For both TCR sequencing and RNA sequencing, RNA was extracted from PBMCs using TRIzol. Receptor amplification or capture employed multiplex PCR. The reads were generated on an Illumina HiSeq 4000. iRepertoire HTBI primers and Arm-PCR amplification of CDR3 regions were used to construct TCR beta libraries. The public reads were reanalyzed by TCRdb: fastp trimming at Q25, MiXCR alignment, in-frame beta chains only. Rows are combined by CDR3 protein, so each entry shows the most common genes and DNA. Present in this sample are over 350,000 distinct CDR3 sequences, about 15% of which were seen just once. The ten largest clones capture roughly 18% of the sample.

The data also belong to a second study, concerning T cells in Graves' hyperthyroidism and ophthalmopathy.

This material consisted of peripheral blood mononuclear cells (PBMCs), taken at new diagnosis, from a patient treated with antithyroid drugs. The receptors derive from a woman aged 50 to 65 with Graves disease. Donor details come from another sample of the same person, matched by shared clones.

This clonotype was observed at least ten times. This chain connects TRBV6-5 to TRBJ2-2; no clear D gene. Trimming stripped 2 bases from V and 6 bases from J, with 13 bases between. CDR1 and CDR2 from the germline V gene are MNHEY and SVGAGI. CDR3 size: 15 residues. Written as DNA, the CDR3 is TGTGCCAGCAGTTACCGCCGGATAGACTCCGGGGAGCTGTTTTTT. Protein: CASSYRRIDSGELFF.

This clonotype was found many times. The chain's CDR3 is CSVRRWGRSYEQYF. The CDR3 DNA sequence: TGCAGTGTCCGGAGGTGGGGGCGCTCCTACGAGCAGTACTTC. The chain combines TRBV20-1 with TRBJ2-7, with TRBD1 as a possible D gene (6 bases). V shed 7 bases and J shed 0 bases, with 16 bases lying between them. CDR1 is DFQATT and CDR2 is SNEGSKA in the germline V gene (reference sequence). This CDR3 has 14 residues.

The chain is built from TRBV5-1 and TRBJ1-2, with a possible D match to TRBD1 (6 bases). The CDR3 covers 18 residues. Trimming pared 2 bases from V and 0 bases from J, leaving 20 bases between. Germline CDR1 SGHRS, CDR2 YFSETQ. CDR3 protein: CASSFSGARTAANYGYTF. The CDR3, as DNA: TGCGCCAGCAGCTTTTCGGGCGCGAGGACAGCAGCTAACTATGGCTACACCTTC. The full variable domain, in which reference TRBV5-1 and TRBJ1-2 provide the parts outside the CDR3, is KAGVTQTPRYLIKTRGQQVTLSCSPISGHRSVSWYQQTPGQGLQFLFEYFSETQRNKGNFPGRFSGRQFSNSRSEMNVSTLELGDSALYLCASSFSGARTAANYGYTFGSGTRLTVV.

This clonotype was recorded a few times. CDR3 in amino acids: CSARRRDGNSFTQYF. DNA of the CDR3: TGCAGTGCTAGACGGCGAGACGGGAATTCATTTACGCAGTATTTT. The rearrangement uses TRBV20-1 and TRBJ2-3; weak D call: TRBD2 (5 bases). Per the germline V gene, CDR1 is DFQATT and CDR2 is SNEGSKA (reference sequence). CDR3 length: 15 residues. V dropped 2 bases and J dropped 8 bases, with 20 bases sitting between them.

The rearrangement joins TRBV2 to TRBJ1-4, with D unclear. The CDR3 extends over 12 amino acids. Germline loops: CDR1 SNHLY, CDR2 FYNNEI. V was trimmed by 7 bases and J by 5 bases, leaving 8 bases between them. The CDR3 bases are TGTGCCAGCACCCAAGAGAATGAAAAACTGTTTTTT. Its protein product is CASTQENEKLFF.

In DNA form, the CDR3 reads TGTGCCAGCGCCATAAATGGCGGGAGGATCCAGACAGATACGCAGTATTTT. Translation: CASAINGGRIQTDTQYF. This chain links TRBV18 with TRBJ2-3; TRBD2 agrees at 8 bases. The trim removed 8 bases at V and 3 bases at J, leaving 16 bases unmatched. Germline assignment: CDR1 KGHSH and CDR2 LQKENI. This CDR3 comprises 17 residues. The full variable domain, completed using reference TRBV18 and TRBJ2-3, is NAGVMQNPRHLVRRRGQEARLRCSPMKGHSHVYWYRQLPEEGLKFMVYLQKENIIDESGMPKERFSAEFPKEGPSILRIQQVVRGDSAAYFCASAINGGRIQTDTQYFGPGTRLTVL.

This clonotype has ten or more counts. The chain recombines TRBV7-6 with TRBJ2-5; 7 bases align to TRBD1. Germline V gene sequence: CDR1 SGHVS, CDR2 FNYEAQ. The CDR3 is made up of 14 amino acids. V shed 6 bases, J shed 4 bases, and the junction held 8 bases outside the gene matches. The CDR3 DNA is TGTGCCAGCAGTCGACAGGGCTTGGGAGAGACCCAGTACTTC. It is translated as CASSRQGLGETQYF.

This clonotype was seen a handful of times. The V call is TRBV11-3, the J call TRBJ2-2; D ambiguous. V lost 0 bases and J lost 4, with 6 bases in between. The length of the CDR3 is 14 residues. CDR1 is SGHNT, CDR2 YENEEA, per germline. CDR3 in amino acids: CASSLDGFTGELFF. In nucleotides, the CDR3 is TGTGCCAGCAGCTTAGATGGGTTCACCGGGGAGCTGTTTTTT.

The chain couples TRBV5-1 to TRBJ2-7; 13 nucleotides align to TRBD2. There are 15 residues in the CDR3. Looked up from germline, CDR1 is SGHRS and CDR2 is YFSETQ. Trimming cost V 4 bases and J 3 bases; bases outside gene matches: 4. The CDR3 sequence is CASSLLAGGFYEQYF. The DNA for the CDR3 is TGCGCCAGCAGCCTACTAGCGGGAGGGTTCTACGAGCAGTACTTC. Using reference TRBV5-1 and TRBJ2-7 for the parts outside the CDR3, the full variable domain is KAGVTQTPRYLIKTRGQQVTLSCSPISGHRSVSWYQQTPGQGLQFLFEYFSETQRNKGNFPGRFSGRQFSNSRSEMNVSTLELGDSALYLCASSLLAGGFYEQYFGPGTRLTVT.

V is TRBV9 and J is TRBJ2-5; no reliable D call. The CDR3 is 15 amino acids. Germline V gene lookup returns CDR1 SGDLS and CDR2 YYNGEE. V was trimmed by 7 bases and J by 1 base, leaving 17 bases between them. The CDR3 bases are TGTGCCAGCGCACCCAAGCTTGGTCGCCAAGAGACCCAGTACTTC. It is translated as CASAPKLGRQETQYF.

This clonotype was detected many times. The genes are TRBV27 and TRBJ2-1, with D possibly TRBD1 on 5 matching bases. Germline assignment: CDR1 MNHEY and CDR2 SMNVEV (reference sequence). CDR3 length: 15 residues. Trimming cost V 0 bases and J 6 bases, with 12 bases left between them. The CDR3 reads CASSLSLGVGNEQFF. DNA of the CDR3: TGTGCCAGCAGTTTATCGTTAGGGGTCGGCAATGAGCAGTTCTTC.

The chain carries TRBV2 and TRBJ2-1; unclear D gene. Germline V lookup: CDR1 SNHLY, CDR2 FYNNEI. Trimming shortened V by 5 bases and J by 9 bases, and 11 bases separated the two germline ends. The CDR3 runs to 12 residues. The CDR3 loop is CASSFYISEQFF. Written as DNA, the CDR3 is TGTGCCAGCAGTTTTTATATCAGTGAGCAGTTCTTC. The full variable domain, with the rest looked up from reference TRBV2 and TRBJ2-1, is EPEVTQTPSHQVTQMGQEVILRCVPISNHLYFYWYRQILGQKVEFLVSFYNNEISEKSEIFDDQFSVERPDGSNFTLKIRSTKLEDSAMYFCASSFYISEQFFGPGTRLTVL.

The chain recombines TRBV6-1 with TRBJ1-5; 8 nucleotides match TRBD1. The CDR3 spans 13 residues. V dropped 6 bases and J dropped 6; count of bases not matched to a gene: 4. CDR1 MNHNS and CDR2 SASEGT come from the germline V gene. The CDR3 loop is CASRVDRGQPQHF. The CDR3 DNA reads TGTGCCAGCAGGGTCGACAGGGGTCAGCCCCAGCATTTT.